The clone carrying this T cell receptor (beta chain) has ten or more counts. The antigen remains undetermined. CDR3-region Arm-PCR and iRepertoire HTBI primers produced the TCR beta libraries. TCRdb re-called the multiplex PCR reads through MiXCR, storing one row per CDR3 protein. Of a few hundred thousand distinct CDR3 sequences detected, 16% appear once; the ten largest clones hold about 25%. Documented time point: newly diagnosed GD, antithyroid drugs for less than 3 months. There was RNA extracted from PBMCs, and the TCR library was made from it. Each patient gave roughly 10 milliliters of EDTA-anticoagulated peripheral blood. This CDR3 has 13 amino acids. CDR1 is SNHLY and CDR2 is FYNNEI in the germline V gene. Trimming shortened V by 8 bases and J by 2 bases, and 12 bases separated the two germline ends. The record originates from a study of regulatory T cells in long-lasting Graves disease. At the level of the study: Newly diagnosed Graves' patients had taken antithyroid drugs under 3 months. Broader study findings: The study examined only peripheral blood, not thyroid tissue.

This sample was shared with a second study, whose subject was T cells in Graves' hyperthyroidism and ophthalmopathy. From that study: Most thyroid clonotypes that were expanded above 0.001 also turned up in blood.

Source: peripheral blood mononuclear cells (PBMCs), taken at new diagnosis, from a patient treated with antithyroid drugs. V usage is TRBV2 and J usage is TRBJ2-5, with D possibly TRBD2 on 5 matching bases. This receptor was identified in a woman aged 18-29 years with Graves disease. The CDR3 protein is CASGRVAQETQYF. The CDR3 bases are TGTGCCAGCGGAAGAGTAGCGCAAGAGACCCAGTACTTC.